This T cell receptor (beta chain) came from a study of patients and donors after allogeneic stem cell transplantation. This CDR3 has 14 amino acids. The V end lost 4 bases, the J end lost 4 bases, and 13 bases lay between the germline ends. CDR1 and CDR2 (germline): MNHEY, SMNVEV (reference sequence). This clonotype was detected only once. A single record per CDR3 protein comes from TCRdb applying MiXCR to the RT-PCR reads. The profile shows roughly 200,000 distinct CDR3 sequences, about 37% of them singletons. The source of this sequence is a human donor who was either an allogeneic HSCT recipient or a stem cell or donor lymphocyte infusion donor (not recorded which). It is not recorded whose cells these are; they may come from a transplant donor. The chain carries TRBV27 and TRBJ1-2, with D possibly matching TRBD1 (6 bases). Source material: blood, either unsorted or a sorted T cell fraction (not recorded which). The CDR3 loop reads CASSYRATGYGYTF. The DNA of the CDR3 is TGTGCCAGCAGTTACAGGGCCACGGGCTATGGCTACACCTTC.